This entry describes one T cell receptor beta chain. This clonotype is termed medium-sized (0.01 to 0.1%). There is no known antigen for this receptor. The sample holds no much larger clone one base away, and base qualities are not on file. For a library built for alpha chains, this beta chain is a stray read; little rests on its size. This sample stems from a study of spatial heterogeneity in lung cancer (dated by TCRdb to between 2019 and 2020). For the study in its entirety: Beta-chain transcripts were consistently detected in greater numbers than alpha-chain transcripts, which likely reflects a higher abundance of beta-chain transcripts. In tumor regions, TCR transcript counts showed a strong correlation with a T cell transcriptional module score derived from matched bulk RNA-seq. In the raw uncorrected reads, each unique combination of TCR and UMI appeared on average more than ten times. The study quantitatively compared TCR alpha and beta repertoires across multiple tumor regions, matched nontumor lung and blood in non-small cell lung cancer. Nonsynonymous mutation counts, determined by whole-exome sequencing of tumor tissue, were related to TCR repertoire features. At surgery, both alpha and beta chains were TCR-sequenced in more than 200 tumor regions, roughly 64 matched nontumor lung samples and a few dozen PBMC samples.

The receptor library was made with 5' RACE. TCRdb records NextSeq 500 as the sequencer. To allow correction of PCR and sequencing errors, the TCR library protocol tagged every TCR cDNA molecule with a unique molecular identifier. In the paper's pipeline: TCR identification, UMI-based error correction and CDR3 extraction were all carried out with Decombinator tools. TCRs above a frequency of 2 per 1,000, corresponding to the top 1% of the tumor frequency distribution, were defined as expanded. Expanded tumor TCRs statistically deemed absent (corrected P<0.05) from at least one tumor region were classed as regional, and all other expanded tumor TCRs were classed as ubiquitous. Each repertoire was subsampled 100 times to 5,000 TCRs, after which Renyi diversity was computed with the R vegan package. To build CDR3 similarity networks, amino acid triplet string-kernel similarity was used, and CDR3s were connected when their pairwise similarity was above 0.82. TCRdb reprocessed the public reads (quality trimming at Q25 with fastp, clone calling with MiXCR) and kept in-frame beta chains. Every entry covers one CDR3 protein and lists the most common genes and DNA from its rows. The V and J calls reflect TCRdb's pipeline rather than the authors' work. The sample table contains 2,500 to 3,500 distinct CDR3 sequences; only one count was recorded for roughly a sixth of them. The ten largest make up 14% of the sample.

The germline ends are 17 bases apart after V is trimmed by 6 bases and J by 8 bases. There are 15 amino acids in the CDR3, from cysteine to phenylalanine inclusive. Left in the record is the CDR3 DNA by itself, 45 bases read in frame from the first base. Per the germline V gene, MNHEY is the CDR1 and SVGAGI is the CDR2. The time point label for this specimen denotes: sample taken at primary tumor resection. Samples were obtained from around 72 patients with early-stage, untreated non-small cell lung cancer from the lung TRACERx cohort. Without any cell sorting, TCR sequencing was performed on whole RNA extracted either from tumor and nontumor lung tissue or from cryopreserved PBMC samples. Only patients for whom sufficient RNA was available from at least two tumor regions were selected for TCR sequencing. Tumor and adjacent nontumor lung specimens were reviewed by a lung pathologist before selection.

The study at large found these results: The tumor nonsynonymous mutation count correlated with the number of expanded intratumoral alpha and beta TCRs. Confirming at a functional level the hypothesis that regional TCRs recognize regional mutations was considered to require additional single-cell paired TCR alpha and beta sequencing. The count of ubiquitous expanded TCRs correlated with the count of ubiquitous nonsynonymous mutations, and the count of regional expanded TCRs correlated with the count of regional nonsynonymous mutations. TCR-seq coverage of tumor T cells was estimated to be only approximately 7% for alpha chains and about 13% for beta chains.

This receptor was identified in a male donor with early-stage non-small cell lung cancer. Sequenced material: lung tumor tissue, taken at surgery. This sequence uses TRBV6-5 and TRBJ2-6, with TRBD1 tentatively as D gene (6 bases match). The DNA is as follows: TGTGCCAGCAGGCCCGGACAGCCCCAGACCAACGTCCTGACTTTC. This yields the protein CASRPGQPQTNVLTF.